This T cell receptor (beta chain) stems from a study of T cells in Graves' hyperthyroidism and ophthalmopathy (dated by TCRdb to between 2018 and 2020). Concerning the study at large: Peripheral blood was collected at initial diagnosis, before any treatment. To identify distinguishing TCR V-J signatures, a discovery cohort of 90 to 100 patients was used, comprising 43 with Graves' ophthalmopathy and about 59 with stable Graves' hyperthyroidism. Whether ophthalmopathy could be predicted prospectively was tested in an independent validation cohort made up of about 18 hyperthyroidism patients plus 17 patients who later progressed to ophthalmopathy. For training and testing, the 95 to 100 patients in the discovery cohort were randomly divided in a 7:3 ratio. The study also compared thyroid tissue and blood T-cell repertoires from a handful of Graves' hyperthyroidism patients. Following sampling, methimazole starting at 30 mg daily was given to hyperthyroidism patients, and high-dose intravenous methylprednisolone was given to ophthalmopathy patients. The paper reports TCR Vbeta CDR3 sequencing of roughly 140 peripheral blood samples: around 41 ophthalmopathy, under 85 hyperthyroidism and around 17 progressor patients. Beyond this particular receptor, the publication reports: No statistical method was used to fix the sample size in advance, and group allocation was not hidden from the investigators. Most expanded thyroid clonotypes (frequency above 0.001) were also detected in blood, suggesting blood repertoires may reflect thyroid immune responses. A 13 V-J signature model separated ophthalmopathy from stable hyperthyroidism, with around 91% sensitivity and about 81% specificity in cross-validation and 80%/75% in testing. In validation, progression to ophthalmopathy was predicted by the model with about 70% sensitivity and roughly 76% specificity, a median of roughly 6 months before onset.

Moderately to severely active disease, a Clinical Activity Score of at least 3, a NOSPECS grade of at least 4, and a duration under 3 months were present in ophthalmopathy patients. The study excluded patients with uncontrolled infections, other autoimmune diseases, pregnancy or lactation. Diagnoses relied on clinical symptoms, serum thyroxine and TRAb, thyroid ultrasound and orbital computed tomography. Ficoll-Paque density gradient centrifugation was used to isolate PBMCs from approximately 11 ml of fresh peripheral blood. Total RNA was extracted with Trizol reagent, and quality was checked on an Agilent 2100 Bioanalyzer. This clonotype was seen only a few times. Its antigen is currently not known. Base qualities are missing; no much larger clone stands one base away. The TCR beta CDR3 regions were amplified from RNA transcripts. The TCR CDR3 was subjected to a first round of RT-PCR using the HTBI primer set and the Qiagen OneStep RT-PCR kit. The libraries were constructed in a second round of multiplex PCR and then size-selected and purified. Libraries were sequenced paired-end with 100 bp reads on an Illumina HiSeq2000. In the original analysis: SOAPnuke was used to process the raw data, with reads discarded if the reads contained adapters or uncalled bases, had a mean Phred below 15, or lacked an exact constant-primer or identifier match. COPE v1.2.5 was used to merge the high-quality paired reads, and each unique nucleotide sequence was defined as a clonotype. MiTCR v1.1 was used to align the clonotypes against IMGT TRBV, TRBD and TRBJ reference segments. Analysis was restricted to V-J combinations with a frequency above 0.0001, which covered about 99% of repertoires. The TCS score was defined as the ratio of F50 (clonal expansion) to E x V (chaos), calculated using BLOSUM62-based TCRdist between CDR3 peptides within each V-J. Welch's t-statistics and random forest reduced some 510 V-J features to 10 to 15, which were used in a naive Bayes classifier (R e1071). The raw public data were reprocessed by TCRdb itself: fastp quality trimming at Q25, MiXCR clonotype calling, in-frame beta chains only. Rows matching on CDR3 protein sequence are summarized as one entry with the most common DNA and genes. Clone size and V and J calls follow TCRdb, not the original study. The sample records about 640,000 distinct CDR3 sequences, 20% to 25% of which are singletons. Approximately 30% of the sample lies in the top ten.

The TCR was taken from a man under 40 with Graves' ophthalmopathy. The material sequenced was blood.

The DNA reads TGTGCCAGCAGCTTGGCCGGGACAGGGCCCACCGGGGAGCTGTTTTTT. Its coded protein is CASSLAGTGPTGELFF. Rearrangement joined TRBV5-5 to TRBJ2-2, with 9 bases in between that match TRBD1. From the germline V gene (reference sequence), CDR1 is SGHKS and CDR2 is YYEKEE. The CDR3, cysteine through phenylalanine, is 16 amino acids long. Only the CDR3 portion is preserved as DNA: 48 bases, with reading frame beginning at the first base. Trimming leaves V shorter by 0 bases and J shorter by 4 bases, with the junction holding 4 bases beyond the gene matches.